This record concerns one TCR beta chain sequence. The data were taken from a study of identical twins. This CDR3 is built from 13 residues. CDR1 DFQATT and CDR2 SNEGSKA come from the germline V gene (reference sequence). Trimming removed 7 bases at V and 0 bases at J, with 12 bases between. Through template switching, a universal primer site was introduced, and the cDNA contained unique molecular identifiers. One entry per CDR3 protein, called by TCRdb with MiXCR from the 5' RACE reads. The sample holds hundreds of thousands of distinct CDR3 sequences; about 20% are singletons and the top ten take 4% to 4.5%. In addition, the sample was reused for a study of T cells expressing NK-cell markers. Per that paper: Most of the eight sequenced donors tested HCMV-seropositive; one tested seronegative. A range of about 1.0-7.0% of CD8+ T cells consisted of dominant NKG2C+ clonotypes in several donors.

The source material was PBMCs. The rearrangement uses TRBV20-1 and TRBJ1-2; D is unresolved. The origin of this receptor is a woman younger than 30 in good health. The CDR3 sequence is CSGGSEPNYGYTF. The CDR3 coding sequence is TGCAGTGGCGGCAGCGAACCTAACTATGGCTACACCTTC.